What follows describes a single TCR beta chain. What this receptor recognizes is not known. Base qualities were left out, and no much larger clone turns up one base away. The data originate from a study of a mutant IDH1 vaccine in newly diagnosed glioma (dated by TCRdb to the early 2020s). For context, the study as a whole: In the chemotherapy-containing groups, vaccination started alongside temozolomide cycles, whereas in patients who had radiotherapy alone it started 4-6 weeks after radiotherapy. The week-35 safety follow-up was designated visit V12, and the week-47 end of study was designated visit V13. For exploratory analyses, about two dozen treated patients had longitudinal TCRB deep sequencing done wherever samples were available. Prior to enrollment, standard therapy consisting of radiotherapy alone, temozolomide alone, or radiochemotherapy with temozolomide had been administered to patients, with the combination being received by most patients. Six visits were used for peripheral blood collection: V03 (baseline), V05, V07, V10, V12 and V13. Of the approximately 33 patients who were treated, 62.5% were male and roughly 38% were female, and the mean age was around 43 years.

Study-wide findings and limitations: Selection of PBMC samples for TCRB deep sequencing was based on availability. Vaccine-induced immune responses across multiple MHC alleles were detected in over 80% of patients. It was noted by the authors that analyses of patient blood samples could not be reproduced owing to sample limitations. No apparent relationship was observed between pseudoprogression and alterations in the top peripheral T cell clonotypes detected by TCRB sequencing.

The sample's time point label, decoded: week 35, safety follow-up. Each vaccine dose was 300 ug of a 20-mer mutant IDH1 peptide in Montanide, given subcutaneously with topical imiquimod. Eight vaccinations were administered to patients in weeks 1, 3, 5, 7, 11, 15, 19 and 23, corresponding to visits V03 through V10. Donors had newly diagnosed WHO grade 3 or 4 IDH1-mutant astrocytomas with loss of nuclear ATRX. The samples were drawn from NOA16, a multicentre, single-arm, open-label phase I trial in Germany that tested a mutant IDH1 peptide vaccine in humans for the first time. Genomic DNA for TCRB sequencing was extracted from EDTA blood using the DNeasy Blood and Tissue Kit. To prepare the library, the immunoSEQ multiplex PCR assay was applied. Rearranged TCR beta chain sequences were amplified with the hsTCRB Kit following the manufacturer's protocol. Sequencing of TCRB libraries was carried out on an Illumina MiSeq. The original pipeline was this. The kit vendor's proprietary platform handled demultiplexing, trimming and gene mapping. Held by TCRdb, this immuneACCESS table contains in-frame sequences only and omits some clones. Under half of the omission traces to an unresolved V gene where checked; the cause of the rest is unknown. V and J calls plus clone size are reproduced from that table; the DNA served to infer D and trimming. Within this sample are roughly 64,000 clones, with about 74% of them counted one time only. The ten largest clones represent 4.7% of the sample.

The V and J ends are trimmed by 4 bases and 4 bases, leaving 13 bases between them. According to the germline V gene, CDR1 reads MNHEY and CDR2 reads SVGAGI. From the cysteine up to the phenylalanine, the CDR3 has a length of 14 residues. The retained sequence is limited to the CDR3, 42 bases, with the frame set at the first base. Rearrangement joined TRBV6-5 to TRBJ1-2; TRBD1 is a weak D gene call, 6 bases matching. The sequences come from PBMCs, collected from a glioma patient whose treatment included an IDH1 peptide vaccine. The sequence was collected from a man between 50 and 59 years old with glioma. The DNA sequence follows: TGTGCCAGCAGTTCGGGGGCGCGGGGCTATGGCTACACCTTC. Translated, this is CASSSGARGYGYTF.